Shown below are 21 T cell receptor beta chains from a single sample sequenced in a study of cytomegalovirus exposure and HLA in healthy donors. The PCR employed 60 Vbeta primers together with 13 Jbeta primers. Method: immunoSEQ multiplex PCR; TCRdb's copy keeps in-frame clones and lacks some. The sample includes about 68,000 clones, approximately 80% seen only once; the top ten take 6.5% to 7%. Sequenced: PBMCs. Every receptor here comes from a human donor in good health.

This clone was counted between two and nine times. This chain joins TRBV11-2 and TRBJ2-4; D not resolved. This CDR3 spans 16 amino acids. Between the trimmed V and J ends, which lost 5 bases and 5 bases, there was a span of 19 bases. Germline V gene sequence: CDR1 SGHAT, CDR2 FQNNGV. The CDR3 nucleotides read TGTGCCAGCAGCACCGAACCTAGGTTGAGTCAAAACATTCAGTACTTC. The encoded protein is CASSTEPRLSQNIQYF.

This clone has only a few counts. The chain recombines TRBV5-1 with TRBJ2-7, with 10 bases aligning to TRBD1. CDR3 length equals 14 residues. V was pared by 3 bases and J by 2 bases, with 2 bases of the junction left unmatched. Germline CDR1 is SGHRS and CDR2 is YFSETQ. CDR3 DNA: TGCGCCAGCAGCTGGGACAGGGGCCCCTACGAGCAGTACTTC. Protein: CASSWDRGPYEQYF.

The chain links TRBV13 to TRBJ1-2; 7 nucleotides line up with TRBD1. Per the germline V gene, CDR1 is PRHDT and CDR2 is FYEKMQ (reference sequence). The J segment lost 7 bases and the V segment lost 8 bases, leaving 19 bases of the junction unmatched. This CDR3 spans 16 amino acids. The CDR3 loop is CASLRLGQTVSGGYTF. CDR3 in DNA: TGTGCCAGCCTACGTTTGGGACAGACGGTATCCGGTGGCTACACCTTC.

The chain has TRBV7-9 and TRBJ1-5; 9 bases line up with TRBD1. CDR1 is SEHNR and CDR2 is FQNEAQ in the germline V gene (reference sequence). The V gene end was trimmed by 4 bases and the J gene end by 2 bases; junction bases not matched to a gene: 9. The CDR3 consists of 17 residues. This chain's CDR3 is CASSWDREGGGNQPQHF. CDR3 DNA sequence: TGTGCCAGCAGCTGGGACAGGGAGGGTGGAGGCAATCAGCCCCAGCATTTT.

V usage is TRBV7-2 and J usage is TRBJ2-7, with D perhaps matching TRBD2 (5 bases). The CDR3 has 15 amino acids. Per germline, CDR1 SGHTA and CDR2 FQGNSA. V lost 1 base to trimming and J lost 2 bases, with 12 bases between them. The CDR3 DNA reads TGTGCCAGCAGCTTAGAAGGCGGGCGCACCTACGAGCAGTACTTC. Protein sequence: CASSLEGGRTYEQYF.

The rearrangement uses TRBV19 and TRBJ2-2, with 7 positions matching TRBD2. V shed 3 bases, J shed 5 bases, and the junction held 0 bases outside the gene matches. CDR1 is LNHDA and CDR2 is SQIVND in the germline V gene (reference sequence). There are 13 residues in the CDR3. The CDR3 reads CASSMRETGELFF. The CDR3 DNA reads as TGTGCCAGTAGTATGCGGGAGACCGGGGAGCTGTTTTTT.

V usage is TRBV6-1 and J usage is TRBJ1-4, with no clear D. V lost 6 bases to trimming and J lost 4 bases, with 15 bases between them. CDR1 and CDR2 from the germline V gene are MNHNS and SASEGT. The CDR3 has 15 residues. CDR3 DNA sequence: TGTGCCAGCAGGTTCCAACGGGGTGGTAATGAAAAACTGTTTTTT. This gives the protein CASRFQRGGNEKLFF.

The rearrangement links TRBV10-3 to TRBJ1-6; D call uncertain. Per germline, CDR1 ENHRY and CDR2 SYGVKD. V lost 0 bases to trimming and J lost 3 bases, with 9 bases between them. There are 16 residues in the CDR3. CDR3 in amino acids: CAISESTEVYNSPLHF. DNA of the CDR3: TGTGCCATCAGTGAGTCGACCGAGGTCTATAATTCACCCCTCCACTTT.

The chain uses TRBV2 and TRBJ1-6; D is unclear. The CDR3 covers 16 residues. V shed 0 bases and J shed 10 bases, with 16 bases lying between them. Germline V lookup: CDR1 SNHLY, CDR2 FYNNEI. The CDR3 loop reads CASSEAGPRVGSPLHF. The CDR3 nucleotides are TGTGCCAGCAGTGAAGCCGGTCCCCGGGTTGGCTCACCCCTCCACTTT.

This clone has just a few counts. This sample includes further DNA sequences coding for the same CDR3. The chain has TRBV5-1 and TRBJ1-3, with D hard to call. Trimming stripped 0 bases from V and 0 bases from J, with 7 bases between. This CDR3 has 15 residues. Germline V gene data show CDR1 as SGHRS and CDR2 as YFSETQ. CDR3 DNA sequence: TGCGCCAGCAGCTTGGACAATCACTCTGGAAACACCATATATTTT. The encoded protein is CASSLDNHSGNTIYF.

The V and J genes are TRBV2 and TRBJ2-5; TRBD1 aligns across 9 bases. This CDR3 comprises 15 residues. The V gene end was trimmed by 7 bases and the J gene end by 5 bases; junction bases not matched to a gene: 11. Per the germline V gene, CDR1 is SNHLY and CDR2 is FYNNEI. This CDR3 reads CASNLGTGGYETQYF. CDR3 coding DNA: TGTGCCAGCAATCTGGGCACAGGGGGCTATGAGACCCAGTACTTC.

The chain employs TRBV5-4 and TRBJ2-5; 8 positions agree with TRBD2. The CDR3 has 16 amino acids. Germline V gene lookup returns CDR1 SGHNT and CDR2 YYREEE (reference sequence). V was clipped by 5 bases and J by 9 bases; unmatched bases: 18. Written as DNA, the CDR3 is TGTGCCAGCAGTACCGAGGTAGCGGGAAATCAAGGGGCCCAGTACTTC. This translates into CASSTEVAGNQGAQYF. Based on the CDR3 plus reference TRBV5-4 and TRBJ2-5, the full variable domain is ETGVTQSPTHLIKTRGQQVTLRCSSQSGHNTVSWYQQALGQGPQFIFQYYREEENGRGNFPPRFSGLQFPNYSSELNVNALELDDSALYLCASSTEVAGNQGAQYFGPGTRLLVL.

This clone has just one count. In nucleotides, the CDR3 is TGTGCCAGCAGGACCGGGACAGGGTATGGCTACACCTTC. Its protein is CASRTGTGYGYTF. V gene TRBV28 combines with J gene TRBJ1-2; 9 nucleotides line up with TRBD1. The germline V gene has CDR1 MDHEN and CDR2 SYDVKM. Unmatched junction bases numbered 4, after V lost 6 bases and J lost 5 bases. The CDR3 extends over 13 amino acids.

The V and J genes are TRBV9 and TRBJ2-3; 8 bases map to TRBD1. CDR1 SGDLS and CDR2 YYNGEE come from the germline V gene. V trimming: 0 bases; J trimming: 2 bases; junction bases outside the gene matches: 2. The CDR3 covers 15 residues. For the CDR3, the DNA is TGTGCCAGCAGCGTAGAGGACAGGGACACAGATACGCAGTATTTT. This sequence encodes CASSVEDRDTDTQYF. Filled out from reference TRBV9 and TRBJ2-3, the complete variable domain reads DSGVTQTPKHLITATGQRVTLRCSPRSGDLSVYWYQQSLDQGLQFLIQYYNGEERAKGNILERFSAQQFPDLHSELNLSSLELGDSALYFCASSVEDRDTDTQYFGPGTRLTVL.

The chain combines TRBV7-4 with TRBJ2-5; 7 bases are a match to TRBD2. Germline CDR1 SGHVT, CDR2 SQSDAQ. The length of the CDR3 is 16 residues. The trim removed 5 bases at V and 7 bases at J, leaving 16 bases unmatched. The CDR3 loop is CASSQRDPGTGVTQYF. DNA of the CDR3: TGTGCCAGCAGCCAGCGGGACCCGGGGACGGGGGTGACCCAGTACTTC.

The V call is TRBV27, the J call TRBJ1-3, with a weak D call TRBD1 (6 bases). V was trimmed by 6 bases and J by 0 bases, leaving 12 bases between them. CDR3 length: 15 residues. CDR1 is MNHEY, CDR2 SMNVEV, per germline (reference sequence). CDR3 coding DNA: TGTGCCAGCAGATTAACAGGGCTCTCTGGAAACACCATATATTTT. Translating it yields CASRLTGLSGNTIYF.

The sample holds one count of this clone. The gene calls are TRBV20-1 and TRBJ2-7; TRBD2 might be the D (5 bases). The CDR3 runs 11 residues. Germline lookup yields CDR1 DFQATT and CDR2 SNEGSKA (reference sequence). V lost 5 bases and J lost 4, with 9 bases in between. CDR3 nucleotides: TGCAGTGCTGCGGACTCTTACGAGCAGTACTTC. Amino acids: CSAADSYEQYF.

The chain links TRBV7-6 to TRBJ1-2, with a possible D match to TRBD1 (5 bases). CDR3 length: 13 amino acids. CDR1 and CDR2 from the germline V gene are SGHVS and FNYEAQ. V shed 3 bases and J shed 1 base, with 6 bases lying between them. The CDR3 nucleotides read TGTGCCAGCAGCTTGACAGTTAACTATGGCTACACCTTC. Translation gives CASSLTVNYGYTF.

Note on this clone: One end of the junction is discordant with germline, which a read error may explain. The rearrangement joins TRBV7-7 to TRBJ2-5; 10 nucleotides line up with TRBD2. This CDR3 has 15 residues. Germline loops: CDR1 SSHAT, CDR2 FNYEAQ (reference sequence). This chain's CDR3 is CASSSSGGLQETQYF. CDR3 nucleotide sequence: TGTGCTAGCAGCTCTAGCGGGGGCCTTCAAGAGACCCAGTACTTC.

This clone came up a few times. At one end the junction does not follow the germline gene, possibly because of a read error. The CDR3 here is CASSQYGREVYGYPF. As DNA, the CDR3 is TGTGCCAGCAGCCAATATGGAAGGGAGGTCTATGGCTACCCCTTC. The chain has TRBV14 and TRBJ1-2; D unclear. Germline CDR1 is SGHDN and CDR2 is FVKESK. This CDR3 has 15 amino acids.

The chain employs TRBV27 and TRBJ1-5; the D gene is possibly TRBD1 (6 bases). The germline V gene encodes CDR1 MNHEY and CDR2 SMNVEV (reference sequence). CDR3 length equals 14 residues. V was pared by 4 bases and J by 6 bases, with 13 bases between. CDR3 bases: TGTGCCAGCAGTTCTGCGCGGGGGCCTCAGCCCCAGCATTTT. Translation gives CASSSARGPQPQHF.